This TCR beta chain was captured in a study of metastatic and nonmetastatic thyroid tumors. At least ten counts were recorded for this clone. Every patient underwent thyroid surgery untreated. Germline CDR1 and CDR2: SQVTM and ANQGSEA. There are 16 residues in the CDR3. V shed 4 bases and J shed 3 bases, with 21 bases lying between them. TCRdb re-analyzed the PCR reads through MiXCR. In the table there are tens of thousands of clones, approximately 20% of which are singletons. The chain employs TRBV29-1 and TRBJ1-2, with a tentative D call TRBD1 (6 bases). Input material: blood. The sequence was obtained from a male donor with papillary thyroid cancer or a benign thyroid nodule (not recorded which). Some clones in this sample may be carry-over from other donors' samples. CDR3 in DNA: TGCAGCGTTGGAGTTGCTGGGGCAGGGGCGGACTATGGCTACACCTTC. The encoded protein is CSVGVAGAGADYGYTF.